One sample yielded the 14 T cell receptor beta chains listed below, sequenced in a study of T cell responses to AZD1222 COVID-19 vaccine. Profiling relied on immunoSEQ multiplex PCR, and the TCRdb table lists in-frame clones only, not all of them. The table shows more than 110,000 clones, with around 88% occurring only once. Sequencing was performed on peripheral blood, taken on day 0 of AZD1222 vaccination. These receptors all stem from an adult in good health.

CDR3 sequence reads: CSVYRGLGYTF. For the CDR3, the DNA is TGCAGCGTCTACAGGGGGCTTGGCTACACCTTC. The chain recombines TRBV29-1 with TRBJ1-2, with 9 bases matching TRBD1. Germline-derived CDR1 and CDR2 are SQVTM and ANQGSEA. The V and J ends lost 6 bases and 7 bases, in that order; junction bases with no gene match: 3. The CDR3 runs to 11 residues. Based on the CDR3 plus reference TRBV29-1 and TRBJ1-2, the full variable domain is SAVISQKPSRDICQRGTSLTIQCQVDSQVTMMFWYRQQPGQSLTLIATANQGSEATYESGFVIDKFPISRPNLTFSTLTVSNMSPEDSSIYLCSVYRGLGYTFGSGTRLTVV.

This clone was counted a single time. V gene TRBV6-2 or TRBV6-3 combines with J gene TRBJ1-5; D gene unclear. This CDR3 has 14 residues. V gave up 4 bases and J gave up 5 bases, with 12 bases separating them. Germline CDR1 and CDR2: MNHEY and SVGEGT. The CDR3 DNA is TGTGCCAGCAGTTGGGATCCCACTTATCAGCCCCAGCATTTT. It encodes CASSWDPTYQPQHF.

V gene TRBV4-1 combines with J gene TRBJ1-5; D may be TRBD1 (6 bases). Trimming took 1 base from V and 10 from J, leaving 8 bases between them. The CDR3 length is 12 residues. Germline CDR1 and CDR2: MGHRA and YSYEKL. The CDR3 DNA is TGCGCCAGCAGCCAAGTAGGGGGTCCCCAGCATTTT. Translation gives CASSQVGGPQHF.

In this sample, this clone turned up once. The sample contains more than one DNA sequence encoding this CDR3. V usage is TRBV9 and J usage is TRBJ2-5; the D gene is possibly TRBD2 (5 bases). This CDR3 is built from 14 residues. CDR1 and CDR2 (germline): SGDLS, YYNGEE. V lost 0 bases and J 0 bases, leaving 6 bases between the germline ends. The CDR3 loop is CASSVAGYQETQYF. CDR3 DNA sequence: TGTGCCAGCAGCGTAGCGGGGTACCAAGAGACCCAGTACTTC.

The chain recombines TRBV28 with TRBJ1-5; D is perhaps TRBD1 (5 bases). Deletions cut 3 bases from V and 6 bases from J, with 9 bases between. Germline values: CDR1 MDHEN, CDR2 SYDVKM. The CDR3 runs to 13 residues. CDR3: CASSFRGSQPQHF. Written as DNA, the CDR3 is TGTGCCAGCAGTTTTAGGGGTAGTCAGCCCCAGCATTTT. The full variable domain, with the rest looked up from reference TRBV28 and TRBJ1-5, is DVKVTQSSRYLVKRTGEKVFLECVQDMDHENMFWYRQDPGLGLRLIYFSYDVKMKEKGDIPEGYSVSREKKERFSLILESASTNQTSMYLCASSFRGSQPQHFGDGTRLSIL.

The chain is built from TRBV5-1 and TRBJ2-5; 8 nucleotides match TRBD1. Germline-derived CDR1 and CDR2 are SGHRS and YFSETQ. This CDR3 region has 15 residues. The V and J ends lost 0 bases and 1 base, in that order; junction bases with no gene match: 2. The CDR3 here is CASSLGTGPQETQYF. The DNA of the CDR3 is TGCGCCAGCAGCTTGGGGACAGGGCCCCAAGAGACCCAGTACTTC.

This chain joins TRBV5-1 and TRBJ1-3; no clear D. V was cut by 2 bases and J by 4 bases, with 16 bases left in between. The V gene's germline CDR1 is SGHRS and CDR2 YFSETQ. This CDR3 comprises 16 residues. The CDR3 DNA reads TGCGCCAGCAGCTTTCAACCCTTCGTCTCCGGAAACACCATATATTTT. It is translated as CASSFQPFVSGNTIYF.

The genes are TRBV7-9 and TRBJ2-7, with 8 bases identical to TRBD1. Germline CDR1 is SEHNR and CDR2 is FQNEAQ (reference sequence). CDR3 length: 17 amino acids. V was pared by 2 bases and J by 5 bases, with 14 bases of the junction left unmatched. CDR3 residues: CASSLTQGQGGRDEQYF. The DNA of the CDR3 is TGTGCCAGCAGCTTAACCCAAGGACAGGGAGGCCGGGACGAGCAGTACTTC.

The chain uses TRBV5-1 and TRBJ2-7, with D unclear. Trimming removed 4 bases from V and 0 bases from J, with 17 bases in between. The germline V gene encodes CDR1 SGHRS and CDR2 YFSETQ. The CDR3 covers 16 residues. The CDR3 DNA sequence: TGCGCCAGCAGCGATTTTTCCCTCGAGCCCTCCTACGAGCAGTACTTC. Translating gives CASSDFSLEPSYEQYF.

The chain couples TRBV30 to TRBJ1-1; D is unresolved. The CDR3 is 12 amino acids. The ends were cut back, 4 bases at V and 2 bases at J, with 8 bases in the middle. Germline CDR1 GTSNPN, CDR2 SVGIG (reference sequence). CDR3 residues: CAWNPGNTEAFF. Here the CDR3 DNA reads TGTGCCTGGAATCCTGGAAACACTGAAGCTTTCTTT.

V gene TRBV27 combines with J gene TRBJ1-2, with 7 bases matching TRBD1. Germline V gene data show CDR1 as MNHEY and CDR2 as SMNVEV (reference sequence). Trimming at V came to 4 bases and at J to 0 bases, leaving 11 bases not matched to a gene. CDR3 size: 17 residues. The CDR3 loop is CASSSPRGTEPNYGYTF. The CDR3 DNA sequence: TGTGCCAGCAGTTCCCCCCGGGGGACAGAACCTAACTATGGCTACACCTTC.

The chain carries TRBV6-4 and TRBJ1-6; the match to TRBD1 covers 10 bases. The CDR3 spans 14 residues. Germline values: CDR1 MRHNA, CDR2 SNTAGT. Trimming at V came to 6 bases and at J to 7 bases, leaving 3 bases not matched to a gene. CDR3 bases: TGTGCCAGCAGGGGGACAGGGGACAATTCACCCCTCCACTTT. It yields the protein CASRGTGDNSPLHF.

The rearrangement joins TRBV2 to TRBJ1-6; weak D call: TRBD1 (6 bases). This CDR3 is built from 14 residues. The germline V gene encodes CDR1 SNHLY and CDR2 FYNNEI. With 6 bases removed from V and 5 bases from J, the gap between germline ends came to 11 bases. CDR3 bases: TGTGCCAGCAGGGTGGCAGGGGATAATTCACCCCTCCACTTT. Translation gives CASRVAGDNSPLHF.

Details on this clone: Its ends do not fully match the called genes, so a read error is possible. In nucleotides, the CDR3 is TGTGCCCGGAGAGGCGCGAACACCGGGGAGCTGTTTTTT. Its protein is CARRGANTGELFF. This chain connects TRBV30 to TRBJ2-2; D unclear. Germline CDR1 is GTSNPN and CDR2 is SVGIG (reference sequence). There are 13 residues in the CDR3.